This entry lists 3 T cell receptor beta chains sequenced from one sample in a study of regulatory T cells in long-lasting Graves disease. Described time point: newly diagnosed GD, antithyroid drugs for less than 3 months. PBMCs were the source of the RNA used for TCR sequencing. Both iRepertoire HTBI primers and Arm-PCR of CDR3 regions were used to build the TCR beta libraries. From the multiplex PCR reads, TCRdb called clonotypes with MiXCR, one entry per CDR3 protein. The profile shows 520,000 or so distinct CDR3 sequences, around 12% of them singletons. In addition, the sample was reused for a study of T cells in Graves' hyperthyroidism and ophthalmopathy.

The sample in question was peripheral blood mononuclear cells (PBMCs), obtained at new diagnosis, from a patient treated with antithyroid drugs. The receptors stem from a woman aged 25-40 years with Graves disease.

This clonotype was found many times. The rearrangement links TRBV20-1 to TRBJ2-1; D unclear. The CDR3 consists of 11 residues. Germline CDR1 is DFQATT and CDR2 is SNEGSKA (reference sequence). Trimming pared 1 base from V and 12 bases from J, leaving 10 bases between. The CDR3 nucleotides read TGCAGTGCTAGAGTACTGCCGGGGCAGTTCTTC. Translation gives CSARVLPGQFF.

This chain's CDR3 is CASKEGARNQPQHF. The CDR3 coding sequence is TGTGCCAGTAAGGAAGGGGCTCGCAATCAGCCCCAGCATTTT. J is TRBJ1-5 and V is TRBV19; tentatively, D is TRBD1 (5 bases). The V and J ends lost 7 bases and 2 bases respectively, with 12 bases between them. CDR1 and CDR2 (germline): LNHDA, SQIVND (reference sequence). The CDR3 sequence is 14 residues long.

V usage is TRBV6-2 or TRBV6-3 and J usage is TRBJ1-6, with D uncertain. V lost 4 bases and J 2 bases, leaving 18 bases between the germline ends. CDR3 length equals 18 residues. Per germline, CDR1 MNHEY and CDR2 SVGEGT. CDR3 sequence reads: CASSSVIGPNPYNSPLHF. As DNA, the CDR3 is TGTGCCAGCAGTTCCGTCATTGGGCCTAATCCCTATAATTCACCCCTCCACTTT.